The 13 T cell receptor beta chains reported below all come from one sample, sequenced in a study of memory CD8 T cells in hepatitis C reinfection (dated by TCRdb to 2017 to 2019). The library was made by the immunoSEQ multiplex PCR assay. TCRdb retrieved this table from immuneACCESS and kept in-frame rearrangements only. Not all clones are present; in checked studies, unresolved V genes account for under half, and no reason is known for the remainder. The sample data list 40,000 to 45,000 clones, and roughly 88% of these were observed just once. Around 1.2% of the sample lies in the top ten. The sample's time point label, decoded: peak reinfection, 3 to 8 weeks after reinfection detection. The sorted cells were sequenced directly ex vivo, without any in vitro expansion ahead of TCR sequencing. What was sequenced was naive CD8+ T cells sorted from blood. The cell subset or site label on this specimen signifies: total naive CD8+CD45RO- T cells. The receptors were sampled from a man aged 18 to 30 with hepatitis C virus infection.

This chain uses TRBV7-9 with TRBJ2-1; 8 nucleotides align to TRBD2. The junction had 10 bases not matched to a gene; V was cut back by 7 bases and J by 2 bases. CDR3 length: 16 residues. In germline, CDR1 is SEHNR, CDR2 FQNEAQ (reference sequence). The CDR3 nucleotides are TGTGCCAGCACCGGGACTAGTGACGCTGCCTACAATGAGCAGTTCTTC. It encodes CASTGTSDAAYNEQFF.

The chain couples TRBV28 to TRBJ2-7; no clear D gene. Looked up from germline, CDR1 is MDHEN and CDR2 is SYDVKM. Between the trimmed V and J ends, which lost 4 bases and 3 bases, there was a span of 4 bases. The CDR3 length is 11 residues. The CDR3, as DNA: TGTGCCAGCAGTTCTTACTACGAGCAGTACTTC. The encoded protein is CASSSYYEQYF. The full variable domain, completed using reference TRBV28 and TRBJ2-7, is DVKVTQSSRYLVKRTGEKVFLECVQDMDHENMFWYRQDPGLGLRLIYFSYDVKMKEKGDIPEGYSVSREKKERFSLILESASTNQTSMYLCASSSYYEQYFGPGTRLTVT.

This clone has only one observation. The rearrangement links TRBV7-2 to TRBJ2-3; D gene ambiguous. V was clipped by 3 bases and J by 6 bases, with 7 bases between them. The CDR3 covers 12 residues. The germline CDR1 and CDR2 sequences are SGHTA and FQGNSA. Here the CDR3 reads CASSFQSDTQYF. For the CDR3, the DNA is TGTGCCAGCAGCTTCCAAAGCGATACGCAGTATTTT.

This sequence joins TRBV7-3 and TRBJ2-1; 8 bases agree with TRBD2. This CDR3 has 15 residues. V shed 4 bases and J 7 bases; nucleotides not matched to a gene: 9. Germline CDR1 reads SGHTA; CDR2 reads FQGTGA. The CDR3 DNA reads as TGTGCCAGCAGCTCAACGGGACTAGTCGGGAATGAGCAGTTCTTC. Translated: CASSSTGLVGNEQFF.

The chain carries TRBV11-2 and TRBJ2-1; weak D call: TRBD1 (5 bases). V lost 0 bases, J lost 9 bases, and 9 bases lay in between. The CDR3 loop spans 13 amino acids. CDR1 and CDR2 (germline): SGHAT, FQNNGV. The CDR3 loop reads CASSLEAGLEQFF. CDR3 in DNA: TGTGCCAGCAGCTTAGAGGCAGGGCTTGAGCAGTTCTTC.

V gene TRBV11-2 combines with J gene TRBJ2-1; D is possibly TRBD1 (5 bases). Trimming took off 7 bases at V and 6 bases at J, with 10 bases between the two ends. The CDR3 length is 12 residues. Germline-derived CDR1 and CDR2 are SGHAT and FQNNGV. Here the CDR3 DNA reads TGTGCCAGCACCAGACAGCTCAATGAGCAGTTCTTC. It codes for CASTRQLNEQFF.

As to this clone: The junction differs from germline at one of its ends, possibly a read error. J is TRBJ2-7 and V is TRBV6-6, with unresolved D. Germline loops: CDR1 MNHNY, CDR2 SVGAGI (reference sequence). The CDR3 length is 10 residues. CDR3 nucleotide sequence: TGTGCCAGCAGCTATATTGACTCCTTCTTC. This sequence encodes CASSYIDSFF.

V and J are TRBV19 and TRBJ1-2; TRBD1 matches 10 bases. V shed 6 bases, J shed 4 bases, and the junction held 2 bases outside the gene matches. The CDR3 length is 13 residues. Germline assignment: CDR1 LNHDA and CDR2 SQIVND (reference sequence). The CDR3, as DNA: TGTGCCAGTAGGACAGGGGGCACCTATGGCTACACCTTC. Its protein product is CASRTGGTYGYTF.

The chain links TRBV11-2 to TRBJ2-1, with D hard to call. CDR1 and CDR2 from the germline V gene are SGHAT and FQNNGV. CDR3 length equals 12 residues. Trimming removed 4 bases from V and 4 bases from J, with 5 bases in between. The CDR3, as DNA: TGTGCCAGCAGCTCAACTTACAATGAGCAGTTCTTC. Translation gives CASSSTYNEQFF.

This clone was counted a single time. The chain has TRBV6-1 and TRBJ2-7; 10 bases align to TRBD2. Germline CDR1 MNHNS, CDR2 SASEGT. The CDR3 length is 14 residues. With V trimmed by 5 bases and J by 1 base, 2 bases remained unmatched. DNA for the CDR3: TGTGCCAGCAGTTGGACTAGCGGATCCTACGAGCAGTACTTC. Protein product: CASSWTSGSYEQYF.

This clone was detected only a few times. The J gene is TRBJ1-5, the V gene TRBV10-3, with D possibly matching TRBD1 (6 bases). The CDR3 runs to 15 residues. V was clipped by 10 bases and J by 0 bases, with 16 bases between them. Germline values: CDR1 ENHRY, CDR2 SYGVKD. CDR3 nucleotides: TGTGCCACCCGACAGGAGCCGTCTAGCAATCAGCCCCAGCATTTT. Protein sequence: CATRQEPSSNQPQHF.

This clone was counted once. The chain combines TRBV5-4 with TRBJ2-2; 9 bases agree with TRBD1. The CDR3 loop spans 15 amino acids. Germline trimming cut 0 bases from V and 6 bases from J; bases unmatched to any gene: 3. Germline values: CDR1 SGHNT, CDR2 YYREEE (reference sequence). CDR3 amino acids: CASSLEGTGPGELFF. CDR3 DNA: TGTGCCAGCAGCTTGGAGGGGACAGGGCCCGGGGAGCTGTTTTTT.

The chain combines TRBV6-5 with TRBJ1-2, with D hard to call. Looked up from germline, CDR1 is MNHEY and CDR2 is SVGAGI. The V and J ends lost 7 bases and 0 bases respectively, with 9 bases between them. The CDR3 has 13 residues. Written as DNA, the CDR3 is TGTGCCAGCACTTCCGGGGCTAACTATGGCTACACCTTC. Its protein is CASTSGANYGYTF.